This note documents a single T cell receptor beta chain sequence. No cognate antigen has been identified for it. No base-level quality is on record; no much larger clone is a single base apart. The sample has other DNA sequences that encode this CDR3 too. Per the germline V gene (reference sequence), LNHDA is the CDR1 and SQIVND is the CDR2. Measured from the cysteine to the phenylalanine, the CDR3 is 13 residues long. Solely the CDR3 DNA is kept, with 39 bases framed from the first base. Trimmed from V: 4 bases; trimmed from J: 3 bases; junction bases lacking a gene match: 3. The sample originates from a study of shared clonotypes between healthy human individuals (dated by TCRdb to 2020 to 2021). Background for the entire study: A couple of women and a few men aged 18 to 49 years were included in the cohort. For each donor, three plates each were used for CD4 naive and CD4 memory, two plates were used for CD8 naive, and one plate was used for CD8 memory. To estimate repertoire size and how much clonotype sharing occurs between individuals, the study deeply sequenced the blood TCR repertoires of about five healthy adults. To increase sequencing depth and limit assay-specific biases, different laboratories used diverse techniques to prepare libraries and sequence TCR repertoires. Leukapheresis yielded between about 0.85 and 10 billion PBMCs per donor.

Study-wide findings and limitations: Naive subsets generally had larger estimated clonotype richness than memory subsets did. Because the study included only a small number of donors, the genetic and exposure-history diversity represented was limited. Rarefaction of sorted-subset datasets indicated incomplete sequencing despite the large sequencing depth. Clonotypes shared by all four sorted-subset donors showed higher generation probabilities than non-shared clonotypes. Sampling was limited to blood, and TCR repertoires in tissue likely differ from TCR repertoires in blood. Across a few donors, around 5.4% of naive CD4, 3% to 4% of naive CD8, roughly 2.3% of memory CD4, and roughly 0.41% of memory CD8 clonotypes were shared. Based on pairwise subsampling, the degree of clonotype sharing among donors was expected to be affected by sequencing depth.

CD8 naive samples were CD45RO-negative cells positively selected for CCR7, giving a CD45RA+CCR7+ population that excluded TemRA cells. Donors were healthy HIV-negative adults with no recently reported acute infections or vaccinations. Every donor was a Caucasian adult residing in Nashville, Tennessee, USA. Blood was obtained by leukapheresis, after which PBMCs were separated by Ficoll-Histopaque density gradient centrifugation and cryopreserved in liquid nitrogen vapor phase. Purity and quantity of every magnetically sorted T cell population were checked by analytical flow cytometry. From each sorted fraction, genomic DNA was isolated and quantified by UV absorbance on a Nanodrop 2000c. Using the deep immunoSEQ assay, multiplex PCR amplified TCR CDR3 regions from genomic DNA. Extracted genomic DNA from each cell subset was spread evenly across all wells of several immunoSEQ 96-well plates, with each plate serving as a replicate. For sorted subsets, approximately 190 ng genomic DNA, equal to 25,000 to 35,000 T cell genomes, was loaded into each replicate PCR. Purified libraries were measured with a Qubit 3.0 fluorometer, size-checked on a Bioanalyzer 2100, and measured again with the KAPA Library Quantification kit. A separate single-read 150-cycle Illumina NextSeq 550 flow cell was used to sequence each immunoSEQ 96-well plate. In the source study's methods: The immunoSEQ output contained only junctional sequences without quality scores, so filtering could not match that applied to full-length reads. Sequences were annotated with PyIR, a Python wrapper for IgBLAST v1.9, and V/J genes and CDR3 were assigned using IMGT germline references. Any read was removed if the V/J assignment was weak (E-value above 1e-6), the CDR3 was missing, or the read contained stop codons, out-of-frame junctions, or ambiguous translated residues. A V3J clonotype was defined by an identical inferred V gene, J gene, and CDR3 amino acid sequence. The percentage overlap between two repertoires was calculated by dividing the number of shared unique clonotypes by the size of the smaller repertoire. Repertoire richness was assessed with RTK rarefaction, the Chao1 estimator, and Recon v2.1 estimates of unobserved clonotypes. Generation probabilities were computed with OLGA for all TCRbeta clonotypes obtained by the gDNA method from a few donors. Imported from immuneACCESS, the table was reduced by TCRdb to in-frame sequences with V and J called. These copies leave out some clones; in studies compared against another copy, an unresolved V gene accounts for under half, and the cause of the remainder is not known. The V and J calls and the clone size are those of that table, but D and trimming were determined from the DNA. For this sample there are around 2.1 million clones; under 95% appear just once. The top ten hold 1.7% of the sample.

This receptor was identified in a young man in good health. Some clones in this sample may be carry-over from other donors' samples. The sequencing input was naive CD8+ T cells from PBMCs. The cell subset or site label, as the study defines it: CD45RA+CCR7+. Rearrangement joined TRBV19 to TRBJ2-7; the junction holds 7 bases that match TRBD1. The CDR3 in this case is CASSRQGDYEQYF. The DNA reads TGTGCCAGTAGTAGGCAGGGGGACTACGAGCAGTACTTC.